The 7 T cell receptor beta chains listed next were all sequenced from one sample in a study of CD8 T cells in Susac syndrome. Roughly 0.45 to 1 ug RNA was reverse transcribed with random hexamers. TCRdb ran MiXCR on the immunoSEQ multiplex PCR reads and lists one entry per CDR3 protein. The sample includes 330,000 or so distinct CDR3 sequences, over 75% seen only once; the top ten take roughly 0.21%. The sequencing input was CD8+ T cells from PBMCs. Source of these receptors: a human donor with multiple sclerosis.

The chain recombines TRBV29-1 with TRBJ2-3; 10 bases match TRBD2. With V trimmed by 6 bases and J by 3 bases, 6 bases remained unmatched. CDR3 length equals 14 residues. Germline V gene data show CDR1 as SQVTM and CDR2 as ANQGSEA. In DNA, the CDR3 is TGCAGCGTGACGGGGACTAGCGCGACAGATACGCAGTATTTT. Encoded protein: CSVTGTSATDTQYF.

The chain employs TRBV2 and TRBJ1-1; D gene ambiguous. V lost 2 bases to trimming and J lost 2 bases, with 9 bases between them. Germline CDR1 SNHLY, CDR2 FYNNEI. This CDR3 spans 14 amino acids. As DNA, the CDR3 is TGTGCCAGCAGTGAAAGGGATACCAACACTGAAGCTTTCTTT. This translates into CASSERDTNTEAFF.

To note about this clonotype: The junction and the germline gene differ at one end; a read error may be behind it. The V call is TRBV7-2, the J call TRBJ2-1, with D possibly matching TRBD2 (5 bases). Germline assignment: CDR1 SGHTA and CDR2 FQGNSA. This CDR3 has 16 amino acids. The CDR3, as DNA: TGTGCCAGCAGCTTGGACTCCCGGAGCTCCTACAATGAGCAGCTCTTC. It yields the protein CASSLDSRSSYNEQLF.

The chain combines TRBV9 with TRBJ1-2; 9 nucleotides agree with TRBD1. Germline lookup yields CDR1 SGDLS and CDR2 YYNGEE. The V and J ends lost 3 bases and 7 bases, in that order; junction bases with no gene match: 10. This CDR3 has 15 residues. CDR3 in amino acids: CASSEADRGWGGYTF. CDR3 DNA sequence: TGTGCCAGCAGCGAGGCGGACAGGGGCTGGGGTGGCTACACCTTC.

The rearrangement links TRBV9 to TRBJ2-7; D unclear. V gave up 0 bases and J gave up 6 bases, with 7 bases separating them. The CDR3 has 12 residues. In germline, CDR1 is SGDLS, CDR2 YYNGEE. The CDR3 region is CASSVDDGEQYF. DNA for the CDR3: TGTGCCAGCAGCGTAGATGATGGCGAGCAGTACTTC. Based on the CDR3 plus reference TRBV9 and TRBJ2-7, the full variable domain is DSGVTQTPKHLITATGQRVTLRCSPRSGDLSVYWYQQSLDQGLQFLIQYYNGEERAKGNILERFSAQQFPDLHSELNLSSLELGDSALYFCASSVDDGEQYFGPGTRLTVT.

This clonotype has a handful of counts. CDR3 sequence: CSVGEAFF. The CDR3 region has the DNA TGCAGCGTTGGGGAAGCTTTCTTT. The rearrangement joins TRBV29-1 to TRBJ1-1; D is ambiguous. CDR3 size: 8 residues. CDR1 is SQVTM and CDR2 is ANQGSEA in the germline V gene. Trimming removed 4 bases from V and 8 bases from J, with 2 bases in between. The complete variable domain, with remaining parts taken from reference TRBV29-1 and TRBJ1-1, reads SAVISQKPSRDICQRGTSLTIQCQVDSQVTMMFWYRQQPGQSLTLIATANQGSEATYESGFVIDKFPISRPNLTFSTLTVSNMSPEDSSIYLCSVGEAFFGQGTRLTVV.

This clonotype was observed a handful of times. The chain is built from TRBV13 and TRBJ1-1, with a possible D match to TRBD1 (6 bases). Looked up from germline, CDR1 is PRHDT and CDR2 is FYEKMQ (reference sequence). V gave up 6 bases and J gave up 5 bases, with 10 bases separating them. The length of the CDR3 is 12 residues. The CDR3 loop is CASRRGRTEAFF. CDR3 DNA sequence: TGTGCCAGCAGACGGGGGCGGACTGAAGCTTTCTTT. Based on the CDR3 plus reference TRBV13 and TRBJ1-1, the full variable domain is AAGVIQSPRHLIKEKRETATLKCYPIPRHDTVYWYQQGPGQDPQFLISFYEKMQSDKGSIPDRFSAQQFSDYHSELNMSSLELGDSALYFCASRRGRTEAFFGQGTRLTVV.